These 28 T cell receptor beta chains were all obtained from the same sample, sequenced in a study of T cell repertoires in cytomegalovirus infection. Their target antigens are unknown. MiXCR, applied by TCRdb to the reads, yields one record per CDR3 protein. The sample lists a few hundred thousand distinct CDR3 sequences, roughly 42% occurring once. The sample here was cultured PBMCs, taken from culture after CMV antigen stimulation. The receptors were sampled from a human donor in good health (CMV status not recorded). Some clones in this sample may be carry-over from other donors' samples.

This clonotype has more than one count but fewer than ten. The chain joins TRBV7-8 to TRBJ1-5; D unclear. V lost 6 bases, J lost 6 bases, and 18 bases lay in between. The CDR3 has 15 amino acids. The germline gives CDR1 SGHVS, CDR2 FQNEAQ. CDR3 bases: TGTGCCAGCAGACGCGATTCCCCTCCGGGTCAGCCCCAGCATTTT. Its translation is CASRRDSPPGQPQHF. The whole variable domain, filled in from reference TRBV7-8 and TRBJ1-5, reads GAGVSQSPRYKVAKRGQDVALRCDPISGHVSLFWYQQALGQGPEFLTYFQNEAQLDKSGLPSDRFFAERPEGSVSTLKIQRTQQEDSAVYLCASRRDSPPGQPQHFGDGTRLSIL.

V and J are TRBV7-2 and TRBJ2-3; D possibly corresponds to TRBD2 (6 bases). V lost 7 bases to trimming and J lost 5 bases, with 16 bases between them. The CDR3 consists of 14 residues. From germline, CDR1 is SGHTA and CDR2 FQGNSA. The CDR3 sequence: CASIRGGVEDTQYF. The CDR3 DNA reads as TGTGCCAGCATCCGGGGAGGTGTGGAAGATACGCAGTATTTT.

V gene TRBV28 combines with J gene TRBJ1-5; TRBD1 is a possible D gene (5 bases). The germline V and J ends were trimmed by 6 bases and 3 bases, with 6 bases remaining between them. There are 12 residues in the CDR3. CDR1 is MDHEN, CDR2 SYDVKM, per germline. CDR3 amino acids: CASRGDNQPQHF. In DNA, the CDR3 is TGTGCCAGCAGGGGGGACAATCAGCCCCAGCATTTT. The full variable domain, rest sourced from reference TRBV28 and TRBJ1-5, is DVKVTQSSRYLVKRTGEKVFLECVQDMDHENMFWYRQDPGLGLRLIYFSYDVKMKEKGDIPEGYSVSREKKERFSLILESASTNQTSMYLCASRGDNQPQHFGDGTRLSIL.

This clonotype was observed a handful of times. The chain links TRBV6-2 or TRBV6-3 to TRBJ1-2, with 11 bases aligning to TRBD1. The CDR3 has 14 amino acids. The germline V gene encodes CDR1 MNHEY and CDR2 SVGEGT. The trim removed 2 bases at V and 8 bases at J, leaving 4 bases unmatched. CDR3 sequence: CASSYGQGASGYTF. CDR3 in DNA: TGTGCCAGCAGTTACGGACAGGGGGCGAGCGGCTACACCTTC.

CDR3 protein: CASSLGRLGVPKDRGSYEQYF. The CDR3 region has the DNA TGCGCCAGCAGCTTGGGCCGCCTCGGGGTACCCAAAGACCGGGGATCCTACGAGCAGTACTTC. The V and J genes are TRBV5-1 and TRBJ2-7, with TRBD2 as a possible D gene (5 bases). Trimming removed 0 bases at V and 1 base at J, with 29 bases between. This CDR3 has 21 amino acids. CDR1 and CDR2 from the germline V gene are SGHRS and YFSETQ.

In this sample, this clonotype turned up many times. This chain joins TRBV7-2 and TRBJ2-1; D may match TRBD1 or TRBD2 (7 bases each). V lost 2 bases and J 3 bases, leaving 14 bases between the germline ends. This CDR3 comprises 16 residues. The V gene's germline CDR1 is SGHTA and CDR2 FQGNSA. CDR3 in amino acids: CASSLPPRGGYNEQFF. In DNA form, the CDR3 reads TGTGCCAGCAGCTTACCTCCCAGGGGGGGCTACAATGAGCAGTTCTTC.

This clonotype was recorded once. The chain couples TRBV18 to TRBJ2-1; 7 nucleotides line up with TRBD1. The germline V gene has CDR1 KGHSH and CDR2 LQKENI. The V and J ends lost 0 bases and 9 bases, in that order; junction bases with no gene match: 8. This CDR3 has 15 residues. CDR3 region: CASSPPVTGVGEQFF. The CDR3 nucleotides read TGTGCCAGCTCACCACCCGTAACAGGGGTTGGTGAGCAGTTCTTC.

The chain recombines TRBV19 with TRBJ2-1; 13 positions match TRBD2. Losses at the gene ends were 7 bases for V and 4 bases for J; bases not matched to a gene: 4. Germline V gives CDR1 LNHDA, CDR2 SQIVND (reference sequence). The CDR3 is 15 amino acids. CDR3 sequence reads: CASKRLAGGYNEQFF. As DNA, the CDR3 is TGTGCCAGTAAAAGACTAGCGGGGGGTTACAATGAGCAGTTCTTC.

The rearrangement uses TRBV7-9 and TRBJ2-5, with D perhaps TRBD2 (6 bases). The CDR3 length is 13 residues. V lost 7 bases to trimming and J lost 3 bases, with 12 bases between them. Per the germline V gene, CDR1 is SEHNR and CDR2 is FQNEAQ (reference sequence). CDR3 amino acids: CASTQWGEETQYF. The DNA for the CDR3 is TGTGCCAGCACCCAGTGGGGGGAAGAGACCCAGTACTTC. The full variable domain, completed using reference TRBV7-9 and TRBJ2-5, is DTGVSQNPRHKITKRGQNVTFRCDPISEHNRLYWYRQTLGQGPEFLTYFQNEAQLEKSRLLSDRFSAERPKGSFSTLEIQRTEQGDSAMYLCASTQWGEETQYFGPGTRLLVL.

This chain connects TRBV7-2 to TRBJ2-1; D not certain. The germline V gene encodes CDR1 SGHTA and CDR2 FQGNSA. Trimming shortened V by 4 bases and J by 7 bases, and 11 bases separated the two germline ends. The CDR3 extends over 13 amino acids. CDR3 in amino acids: CASSSLAANEQFF. CDR3 coding DNA: TGTGCCAGCAGCTCCCTGGCCGCTAATGAGCAGTTCTTC.

This clonotype was seen repeatedly, ten times or more. The chain uses TRBV7-2 and TRBJ1-4, with 7 bases fitting TRBD1. Germline V lookup: CDR1 SGHTA, CDR2 FQGNSA. Losses at the gene ends were 3 bases for V and 5 bases for J; bases not matched to a gene: 9. The CDR3 runs 16 residues. As DNA, the CDR3 is TGTGCCAGCAGCTTCTACCCGGGACAGCTAAATGAAAAACTGTTTTTT. It is translated as CASSFYPGQLNEKLFF.

There are a few counts of this clonotype. The gene calls are TRBV4-3 and TRBJ1-6; tentative D call: TRBD1 (5 bases). CDR1 is LGHNA, CDR2 YSLEER, per germline. This CDR3 is built from 15 residues. The V end was cut by 1 base, the J end by 7 bases, with 11 bases between. The DNA of the CDR3 is TGCGCCAGCAGCCAAGGGGGGGGTGACAATTCACCCCTCCACTTT. It translates to CASSQGGGDNSPLHF.

The V and J genes are TRBV11-2 and TRBJ2-3; D is unresolved. V was pared by 0 bases and J by 15 bases, with 16 bases between. Germline CDR1 reads SGHAT; CDR2 reads FQNNGV. This CDR3 is built from 13 residues. In nucleotides, the CDR3 is TGTGCCAGCAGCTTAGATCGAGTCGCATTCGACTATTTT. Encoded protein: CASSLDRVAFDYF. The variable domain in full, with the rest retrieved from reference TRBV11-2 and TRBJ2-3, is EAGVAQSPRYKIIEKRQSVAFWCNPISGHATLYWYQQILGQGPKLLIQFQNNGVVDDSQLPKDRFSAERLKGVDSTLKIQPAKLEDSAVYLCASSLDRVAFDYFGPGTRLTVL.

This clonotype was detected many times. This rearrangement joins TRBV7-2 to TRBJ2-7; 9 bases are shared with TRBD1. V dropped 5 bases and J dropped 3; count of bases not matched to a gene: 5. The CDR3 contains 14 residues. Germline V gene data show CDR1 as SGHTA and CDR2 as FQGNSA. CDR3: CASSGGTGLYEQYF. The CDR3 DNA reads TGTGCCAGCAGCGGCGGGACAGGGCTCTACGAGCAGTACTTC.

This clonotype was picked up a small number of times. The CDR3 is CASSHPGGGPDTQYF. CDR3 in DNA: TGTGCCAGCAGCCACCCCGGGGGGGGACCAGATACGCAGTATTTT. The J gene is TRBJ2-3, the V gene TRBV7-9; 8 nucleotides line up with TRBD2. V gave up 5 bases and J gave up 4 bases; unmatched junction bases: 8. In germline, CDR1 is SEHNR, CDR2 FQNEAQ (reference sequence). The CDR3 runs to 15 residues.

This clonotype has just a few counts. The rearrangement joins TRBV2 to TRBJ2-2; 7 bases match TRBD1. CDR3 size: 14 residues. CDR1 SNHLY and CDR2 FYNNEI come from the germline V gene. V gave up 8 bases and J gave up 4 bases; unmatched junction bases: 7. The CDR3 loop reads CASQGQRRTGELFF. The DNA of the CDR3 is TGTGCCAGCCAGGGACAGCGACGCACCGGGGAGCTGTTTTTT. Filled out from reference TRBV2 and TRBJ2-2, the complete variable domain reads EPEVTQTPSHQVTQMGQEVILRCVPISNHLYFYWYRQILGQKVEFLVSFYNNEISEKSEIFDDQFSVERPDGSNFTLKIRSTKLEDSAMYFCASQGQRRTGELFFGEGSRLTVL.

This clonotype was recorded a few times. The chain combines TRBV19 with TRBJ1-1; D is unresolved. CDR3 length: 14 residues. V was clipped by 6 bases and J by 4 bases, with 15 bases between them. Per the germline V gene, CDR1 is LNHDA and CDR2 is SQIVND (reference sequence). The CDR3 DNA is TGTGCCAGTAGGTACACCCATCAAAGCACTGAAGCTTTCTTT. The encoded protein is CASRYTHQSTEAFF.

This clonotype was seen more than once but under ten times. The genes are TRBV7-2 and TRBJ2-5; TRBD2 matches 12 bases. The CDR3 length is 17 residues. Germline assignment: CDR1 SGHTA and CDR2 FQGNSA. V was pared by 5 bases and J by 5 bases, with 12 bases of the junction left unmatched. The CDR3 bases are TGTGCCAGCAGCCTTGGGCTAGCGGGGGGGCCGCGGGAGACCCAGTACTTC. This gives the protein CASSLGLAGGPRETQYF.

This clonotype was seen a few times. This chain connects TRBV12-3 or TRBV12-4 to TRBJ2-6; possible D gene TRBD1, 6 bases. V was trimmed by 5 bases and J by 4 bases, leaving 18 bases between them. This CDR3 spans 17 amino acids. Here the CDR3 reads CASSPGTLLSGANVLTF. DNA of the CDR3: TGTGCCAGCAGTCCGGGGACACTCCTCTCGGGGGCCAACGTCCTGACTTTC.

This clonotype occurred many times. J is TRBJ1-2 and V is TRBV7-2, with D possibly TRBD1 on 5 matching bases. The germline CDR1 and CDR2 sequences are SGHTA and FQGNSA. CDR3 length equals 13 residues. V was trimmed by 4 bases and J by 4 bases, leaving 10 bases between them. In DNA, the CDR3 is TGTGCCAGCAGCTCCCAGGGATTCTATGGCTACACCTTC. It translates to CASSSQGFYGYTF.

A single count supports this clonotype. The gene calls are TRBV4-1 and TRBJ1-6, with unresolved D. Trimming pared 1 base from V and 0 bases from J, leaving 7 bases between. There are 16 residues in the CDR3. CDR1 and CDR2 (germline): MGHRA, YSYEKL. CDR3 DNA sequence: TGCGCCAGCAGCCAAGGACCGAGCTCCTATAATTCACCCCTCCACTTT. Its protein product is CASSQGPSSYNSPLHF.

This clonotype was found a few times. The rearrangement uses TRBV27 and TRBJ2-2; 9 positions agree with TRBD1. Losses at the gene ends were 6 bases for V and 4 bases for J; bases not matched to a gene: 12. The CDR3 is 17 amino acids. Germline values: CDR1 MNHEY, CDR2 SMNVEV (reference sequence). The CDR3 region has the DNA TGTGCCAGCAGGAAATCCGGGACAGGGTTTGTCACCGGGGAGCTGTTTTTT. Encoded protein: CASRKSGTGFVTGELFF.

This clonotype was detected only once. The chain has TRBV19 and TRBJ2-5, with 10 bases lining up with TRBD1. V was clipped by 11 bases and J by 4 bases; unmatched bases: 4. Per the germline V gene, CDR1 is LNHDA and CDR2 is SQIVND (reference sequence). The CDR3 runs to 12 residues. The CDR3 loop is CALDRGRETQYF. DNA of the CDR3: TGTGCCCTAGACAGGGGGCGAGAGACCCAGTACTTC.

This chain connects TRBV5-1 to TRBJ2-1; weak D call: TRBD2 (5 bases). The CDR3 length is 15 residues. Trimming pared 0 bases from V and 9 bases from J, leaving 16 bases between. The germline gives CDR1 SGHRS, CDR2 YFSETQ. The CDR3 DNA follows: TGCGCCAGCAGCTTGGTGGGGTTAGACGAGGGTGAGCAGTTCTTC. Translated: CASSLVGLDEGEQFF.

This clonotype was picked up a small number of times. The rearrangement joins TRBV5-4 to TRBJ2-2; 11 bases match TRBD2. Germline trimming cut 2 bases from V and 7 bases from J; bases unmatched to any gene: 10. The germline V gene encodes CDR1 SGHNT and CDR2 YYREEE (reference sequence). This CDR3 has 17 residues. CDR3 region: CASSFPIAGGPDGELFF. CDR3 in DNA: TGTGCCAGCAGCTTCCCAATAGCGGGAGGGCCGGACGGGGAGCTGTTTTTT. Complete variable domain (other parts from reference TRBV5-4 and TRBJ2-2): ETGVTQSPTHLIKTRGQQVTLRCSSQSGHNTVSWYQQALGQGPQFIFQYYREEENGRGNFPPRFSGLQFPNYSSELNVNALELDDSALYLCASSFPIAGGPDGELFFGEGSRLTVL.

This clonotype was detected a few times. This chain links TRBV7-2 with TRBJ2-1; D might be TRBD1 (6 bases). The CDR3 is made up of 15 amino acids. CDR1 is SGHTA, CDR2 FQGNSA, per germline. Trimming shortened V by 7 bases and J by 0 bases, and 13 bases separated the two germline ends. The CDR3 region is CASTLDRSSYNEQFF. DNA of the CDR3: TGTGCCAGCACCCTGGACAGAAGCTCCTACAATGAGCAGTTCTTC.

This clonotype was recorded a few times. This sequence joins TRBV10-3 and TRBJ2-1; 8 nucleotides line up with TRBD2. After removal of 5 bases from V and 9 bases from J, the junction contained 3 bases not matched to a gene. The CDR3 extends over 12 amino acids. In germline, CDR1 is ENHRY, CDR2 SYGVKD. The CDR3 DNA reads as TGTGCCATCAGTTCCGGGACTAGTGAGCAGTTCTTC. Its protein is CAISSGTSEQFF.

This rearrangement joins TRBV11-2 to TRBJ2-1, with 7 bases aligning to TRBD2. The CDR3 is made up of 17 amino acids. V dropped 0 bases and J dropped 4; count of bases not matched to a gene: 9. CDR1 is SGHAT and CDR2 is FQNNGV in the germline V gene. CDR3 sequence (DNA): TGTGCCAGCAGCTTAGAACTTAGTAGCGGGCGTTACAATGAGCAGTTCTTC. Its protein product is CASSLELSSGRYNEQFF.